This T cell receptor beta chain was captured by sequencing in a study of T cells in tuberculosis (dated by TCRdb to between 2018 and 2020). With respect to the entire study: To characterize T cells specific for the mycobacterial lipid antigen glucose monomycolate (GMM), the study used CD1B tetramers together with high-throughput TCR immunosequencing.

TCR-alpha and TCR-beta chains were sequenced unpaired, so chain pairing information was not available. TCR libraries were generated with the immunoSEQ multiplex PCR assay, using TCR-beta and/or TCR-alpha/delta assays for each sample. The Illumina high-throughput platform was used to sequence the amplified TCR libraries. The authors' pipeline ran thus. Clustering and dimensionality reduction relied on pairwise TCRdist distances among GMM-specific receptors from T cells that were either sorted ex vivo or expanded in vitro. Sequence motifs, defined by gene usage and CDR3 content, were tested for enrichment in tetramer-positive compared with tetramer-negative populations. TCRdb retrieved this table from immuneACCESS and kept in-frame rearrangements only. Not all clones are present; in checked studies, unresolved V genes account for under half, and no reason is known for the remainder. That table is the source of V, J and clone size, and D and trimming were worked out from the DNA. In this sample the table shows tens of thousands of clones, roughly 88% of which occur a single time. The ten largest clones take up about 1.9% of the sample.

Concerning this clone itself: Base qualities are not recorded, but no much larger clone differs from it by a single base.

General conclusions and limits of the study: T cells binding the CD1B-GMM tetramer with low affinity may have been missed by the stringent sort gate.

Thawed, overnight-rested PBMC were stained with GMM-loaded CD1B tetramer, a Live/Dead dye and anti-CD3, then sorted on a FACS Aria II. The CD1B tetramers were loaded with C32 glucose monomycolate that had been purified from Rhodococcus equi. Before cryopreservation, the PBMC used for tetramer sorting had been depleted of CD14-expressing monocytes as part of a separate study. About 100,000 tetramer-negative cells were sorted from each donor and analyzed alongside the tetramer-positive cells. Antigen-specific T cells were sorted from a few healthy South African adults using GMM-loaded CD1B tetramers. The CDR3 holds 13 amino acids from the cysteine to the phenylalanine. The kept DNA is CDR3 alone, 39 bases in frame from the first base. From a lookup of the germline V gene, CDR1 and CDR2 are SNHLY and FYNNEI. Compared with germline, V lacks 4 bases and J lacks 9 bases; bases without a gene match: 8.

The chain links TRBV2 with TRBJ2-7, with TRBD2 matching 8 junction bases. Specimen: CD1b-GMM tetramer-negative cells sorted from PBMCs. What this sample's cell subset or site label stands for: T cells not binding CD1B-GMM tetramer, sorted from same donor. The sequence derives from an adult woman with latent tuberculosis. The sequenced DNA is TGTGCCAGCAGTGTCGGGGGGGCTATGGGGCAGTACTTC. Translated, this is CASSVGGAMGQYF.